These 24 T cell receptor beta chains share one sample of origin, sequenced in a study of T cell responses to AZD1222 COVID-19 vaccine. Here immunoSEQ multiplex PCR was the method, and the copy in TCRdb shows in-frame clones only, minus some. Among 150,000 or so clones, roughly nine tenths were seen once, and the ten largest hold more than 0.9%. The sample was peripheral blood, taken 28 days after the second AZD1222 dose. Receptors were obtained from an adult who received the AZD1222 COVID-19 vaccine.

The J gene is TRBJ2-6, the V gene TRBV19, with D tentatively TRBD1 (7 bases). The CDR3 loop spans 11 amino acids. V was pared by 9 bases and J by 13 bases, with 13 bases between. In germline, CDR1 is LNHDA, CDR2 SQIVND (reference sequence). Written as DNA, the CDR3 is TGTGCCAGCCAACAGGGGAGGGTCCTGACTTTC. It codes for CASQQGRVLTF. The complete variable domain, with remaining parts taken from reference TRBV19 and TRBJ2-6, reads DGGITQSPKYLFRKEGQNVTLSCEQNLNHDAMYWYRQDPGQGLRLIYYSQIVNDFQKGDIAEGYSVSREKKESFPLTVTSAQKNPTAFYLCASQQGRVLTFGAGSRLTVL.

This rearrangement joins TRBV9 to TRBJ2-3; unclear D gene. The CDR3 runs to 14 residues. Germline V lookup: CDR1 SGDLS, CDR2 YYNGEE. V was cut by 0 bases and J by 7 bases, with 12 bases left in between. In DNA, the CDR3 is TGTGCCAGCAGCGTAGTAGCACTTCCGAATACGCAGTATTTT. Protein product: CASSVVALPNTQYF.

Only one count was recorded for this clone. This sequence joins TRBV4-1 and TRBJ2-7; maybe TRBD2 (6 bases). CDR1 and CDR2 from the germline V gene are MGHRA and YSYEKL. This CDR3 comprises 15 residues. V was cut by 4 bases and J by 6 bases, with 19 bases left in between. The CDR3 region is CASSPRTTSEGEQYF. The CDR3 region has the DNA TGCGCCAGCAGCCCTCGGACTACGTCGGAAGGCGAGCAGTACTTC.

The chain links TRBV7-9 to TRBJ1-6; D may be TRBD1 (6 bases). V lost 4 bases, J lost 7 bases, and 17 bases lay in between. The CDR3 has 16 residues. Germline V lookup: CDR1 SEHNR, CDR2 FQNEAQ (reference sequence). The CDR3 sequence is CASSSPEGQTNSPLHF. The DNA for the CDR3 is TGTGCCAGCAGCTCGCCCGAAGGACAGACGAATTCACCCCTCCACTTT.

The rearrangement uses TRBV14 and TRBJ1-3; D call uncertain. V lost 6 bases to trimming and J lost 0 bases, with 6 bases between them. The V gene's germline CDR1 is SGHDN and CDR2 FVKESK. CDR3 length equals 13 residues. CDR3 nucleotide sequence: TGTGCCAGCAGGGAAAGCTCTGGAAACACCATATATTTT. It translates to CASRESSGNTIYF.

The CDR3 protein is CSAMDLYEQYF. For the CDR3, the DNA is TGCAGTGCCATGGACCTCTACGAGCAGTACTTC. The rearrangement links TRBV20-1 to TRBJ2-7; D is ambiguous. Trimming left V 6 bases short and J 3 bases short, with 9 bases between. Germline V gene data show CDR1 as DFQATT and CDR2 as SNEGSKA (reference sequence). This CDR3 is built from 11 residues.

The J gene is TRBJ2-2, the V gene TRBV3-1 (or the pseudogene TRBV3-2); D is unclear. The germline V and J ends were trimmed by 3 bases and 0 bases, with 11 bases remaining between them. The CDR3 loop spans 16 amino acids. Looked up from germline, CDR1 is LGHDT and CDR2 is YNNKEL (reference sequence). The CDR3 loop reads CASSHPVAANTGELFF. Written as DNA, the CDR3 is TGTGCCAGCAGCCATCCGGTCGCCGCGAACACCGGGGAGCTGTTTTTT.

The chain joins TRBV3-1 (or the pseudogene TRBV3-2) to TRBJ2-1, with D maybe TRBD2 (6 bases). V was clipped by 4 bases and J by 0 bases, with 10 bases between them. Looked up from germline, CDR1 is LGHDT and CDR2 is YNNKEL (reference sequence). The CDR3 covers 15 residues. CDR3 bases: TGTGCCAGCAGCCCTCGGAGGGACTCCTACAATGAGCAGTTCTTC. Its protein product is CASSPRRDSYNEQFF.

V usage is TRBV9 and J usage is TRBJ1-2; D gene ambiguous. Deletions cut 0 bases from V and 6 bases from J, with 12 bases between. Germline CDR1 SGDLS, CDR2 YYNGEE. The CDR3 length is 14 residues. The CDR3 sequence is CASSVGVADDGYTF. Here the CDR3 DNA reads TGTGCCAGCAGCGTAGGAGTGGCGGATGATGGCTACACCTTC.

A single count supports this clone. J is TRBJ1-4 and V is TRBV29-1; maybe TRBD1 (6 bases). CDR3 length: 13 residues. In germline, CDR1 is SQVTM, CDR2 ANQGSEA. The V end lost 4 bases, the J end lost 3 bases, and 9 bases lay between the germline ends. CDR3 sequence: CSVGGHPNEKLFF. CDR3 in DNA: TGCAGCGTTGGGGGACACCCTAATGAAAAACTGTTTTTT.

The chain links TRBV14 to TRBJ2-7; D is unresolved. Germline CDR1 reads SGHDN; CDR2 reads FVKESK. With 0 bases removed from V and 3 bases from J, the gap between germline ends came to 9 bases. CDR3 length: 14 residues. The CDR3 DNA sequence: TGTGCCAGCAGCCAAGATTTTTTGAGCTACGAGCAGTACTTC. Translated: CASSQDFLSYEQYF.

This chain connects TRBV2 to TRBJ2-7; no reliable D call. CDR3 size: 12 residues. Germline CDR1 reads SNHLY; CDR2 reads FYNNEI. The V end was cut by 6 bases, the J end by 3 bases, with 9 bases between. The CDR3 region is CASRGSGYEQYF. CDR3 nucleotide sequence: TGTGCCAGCAGGGGGTCAGGCTACGAGCAGTACTTC.

J is TRBJ2-1 and V is TRBV5-4; 7 bases line up with TRBD1. V lost 0 bases, J lost 3 bases, and 3 bases stayed unmatched. Germline V gene sequence: CDR1 SGHNT, CDR2 YYREEE (reference sequence). The CDR3 consists of 15 residues. The CDR3 spells CASSLGDRSYNEQFF. The CDR3, as DNA: TGTGCCAGCAGCTTGGGGGACAGAAGCTACAATGAGCAGTTCTTC.

The chain employs TRBV7-6 and TRBJ2-7, with D possibly TRBD1 on 6 matching bases. The V gene lost 3 bases and the J gene lost 3 bases, with 6 bases spanning the gap. CDR1 is SGHVS, CDR2 FNYEAQ, per germline. CDR3 length: 12 amino acids. CDR3 amino acids: CASSFRGYEQYF. The CDR3 region has the DNA TGTGCCAGCAGCTTCAGGGGCTACGAGCAGTACTTC.

As to this clone: A junction boundary mismatches the germline segment, possibly from a read error. This sequence joins TRBV7-9 and TRBJ1-1, with 8 positions matching TRBD1. Germline V gene data show CDR1 as SEHNR and CDR2 as FQNEAQ (reference sequence). This CDR3 has 13 residues. The CDR3 DNA sequence: TGTGCCAGCAGTTTAGGGACAGGCACTGAAGCTTTCTTT. Its translation: CASSLGTGTEAFF.

The chain recombines TRBV5-5 with TRBJ1-4; D is uncertain. The CDR3 runs to 15 residues. Germline-derived CDR1 and CDR2 are SGHKS and YYEKEE (reference sequence). Trimming shortened V by 2 bases and J by 3 bases, and 11 bases separated the two germline ends. CDR3 bases: TGTGCCAGCAGCTTTTGGGATACGGCTAATGAAAAACTGTTTTTT. Translated, it gives CASSFWDTANEKLFF.

V usage is TRBV28 and J usage is TRBJ1-2; D may be TRBD1 (5 bases). The germline gives CDR1 MDHEN, CDR2 SYDVKM. The CDR3 contains 13 residues. Trimming cost V 6 bases and J 8 bases, with 16 bases left between them. The CDR3 reads CASRGDYREGYTF. As DNA, the CDR3 is TGTGCCAGCAGGGGGGACTATCGGGAGGGCTACACCTTC.

The rearrangement joins TRBV10-2 to TRBJ1-2; D remains ambiguous. CDR3 length: 12 amino acids. Trimming shortened V by 5 bases and J by 2 bases, and 6 bases separated the two germline ends. Germline CDR1 reads WSHSY; CDR2 reads SAAADI. CDR3 sequence: CASSRENYGYTF. In nucleotides, the CDR3 is TGCGCCAGCAGTAGAGAGAACTATGGCTACACCTTC.

This chain connects TRBV27 to TRBJ2-7; 10 bases are a match to TRBD1. Trimming removed 5 bases from V and 2 bases from J; junction bases left unmatched: 6. Germline V gives CDR1 MNHEY, CDR2 SMNVEV (reference sequence). The CDR3 is 15 amino acids. CDR3 loop: CASSPGTGEPYEQYF. The CDR3 DNA reads as TGTGCCAGCAGTCCAGGGACAGGGGAGCCCTACGAGCAGTACTTC.

V and J are TRBV7-9 and TRBJ2-5, with D unclear. V was cut by 5 bases and J by 2 bases, with 12 bases left in between. CDR1 and CDR2 from the germline V gene are SEHNR and FQNEAQ (reference sequence). This CDR3 spans 14 amino acids. DNA of the CDR3: TGTGCCAGCAGCCCCAGACTGGTTCAAGAGACCCAGTACTTC. It translates to CASSPRLVQETQYF.

V usage is TRBV5-6 and J usage is TRBJ2-3; 9 bases map to TRBD1. Germline V gives CDR1 SGHDT, CDR2 YYEEEE. The CDR3 contains 15 residues. V dropped 4 bases and J dropped 3; count of bases not matched to a gene: 6. The CDR3 bases are TGTGCCAGCAGCGGACCCGGGACAGGGACAGATACGCAGTATTTT. Translating gives CASSGPGTGTDTQYF. Full variable domain (outside the CDR3, taken from reference TRBV5-6 and TRBJ2-3): DAGVTQSPTHLIKTRGQQVTLRCSPKSGHDTVSWYQQALGQGPQFIFQYYEEEERQRGNFPDRFSGHQFPNYSSELNVNALLLGDSALYLCASSGPGTGTDTQYFGPGTRLTVL.

The chain is built from TRBV19 and TRBJ2-2; 10 bases line up with TRBD2. The CDR3 runs 17 residues. V lost 1 base to trimming and J lost 0 bases; unmatched junction nucleotides: 2. Germline-derived CDR1 and CDR2 are LNHDA and SQIVND (reference sequence). The CDR3 reads CASSIGTSGANTGELFF. CDR3 coding DNA: TGTGCCAGTAGTATAGGGACTAGCGGAGCGAACACCGGGGAGCTGTTTTTT.

The chain carries TRBV28 and TRBJ1-5; D gene uncertain. There are 15 residues in the CDR3. V was shortened by 7 bases and J by 1 base, with 14 bases between the two germline ends. The V gene's germline CDR1 is MDHEN and CDR2 SYDVKM. Here the CDR3 DNA reads TGTGCCAGCACCGCATTGGCACAGAGCAATCAGCCCCAGCATTTT. This sequence encodes CASTALAQSNQPQHF.

The chain combines TRBV6-5 with TRBJ2-3; D might be TRBD1 or TRBD2, each matching 6 bases. Germline V gene lookup returns CDR1 MNHEY and CDR2 SVGAGI. CDR3 length: 16 amino acids. Trimming took 0 bases from V and 1 from J, leaving 11 bases between them. CDR3 sequence reads: CASSYSGGRGTDTQYF. In DNA, the CDR3 is TGTGCCAGCAGTTACTCTGGGGGGCGAGGCACAGATACGCAGTATTTT.